The T cell receptor (beta chain) described here comes from a study of OX40 agonist ivuxolimab in advanced cancers. TCRdb's copy holds only in-frame clones and misses some; the assay was immunoSEQ multiplex PCR. This table has tens of thousands of clones, 75% to 85% appearing once. Patients who had autoimmune disease history or got systemic immunosuppression were left out. CDR3 length: 13 amino acids. Deletions cut 4 bases from V and 6 bases from J, with 13 bases between. The germline gives CDR1 MNHEY, CDR2 SMNVEV (reference sequence). The V and J genes are TRBV27 and TRBJ2-7; D may match TRBD1 or TRBD2 (5 bases each). The receptor was isolated from an adult with an advanced solid tumor such as melanoma, head and neck, liver or kidney cancer. The source was CD4+ or CD8+ T cells sorted from blood, collected in a trial of the OX40 agonist ivuxolimab. The chain's CDR3 is CASSWGSRGEQYF. The CDR3 bases are TGTGCCAGCAGTTGGGGGTCTCGGGGCGAGCAGTACTTC.